Sequencing of this T cell receptor (beta chain) was carried out in a study of T cell responses to AZD1222 COVID-19 vaccine. Method: immunoSEQ multiplex PCR; TCRdb's copy keeps in-frame clones and lacks some. Here the sample spans under 150,000 clones, approximately 90% being singletons. The TCR originated in an adult in good health. The sequences come from peripheral blood, collected on day 0 of AZD1222 vaccination.

CDR3 residues: CASGLSSLAGVPEQFF. Written as DNA, the CDR3 is TGTGCTAGTGGTTTGTCTTCACTAGCGGGAGTACCTGAGCAGTTCTTC. The chain links TRBV12-5 to TRBJ2-1; 11 bases are shared with TRBD2. Looked up from germline, CDR1 is LGHNT and CDR2 is FRNRAP. Trimming removed 2 bases from V and 9 bases from J; junction bases left unmatched: 9. This CDR3 region has 16 residues.